What follows is one T cell receptor beta chain and its context. In the original analysis: Quantification of nucleated cells was approximated via reference gene primer amplification. Here immunoSEQ multiplex PCR was the method, and the copy in TCRdb shows in-frame clones only, minus some. V, J and clone size derive from that table, while D and trimming were established from the DNA sequence. The table has roughly 47,000 clones, roughly nine tenths seen once; the top ten hold roughly a sixth. The sample is drawn from a study of blood T cell repertoires in COVID-19. Study-level background: There were acute and convalescent COVID-19 samples, and they came from the United States, Italy and Spain. Nucleic acid was either cDNA or gDNA, and it came from T cells, B-cell-depleted T cells, or PBMCs.

CDR1 and CDR2 (germline): WNHNN, SYGVQD (reference sequence). The V and J ends lost 8 bases and 6 bases, in that order; junction bases with no gene match: 8. The CDR3 spans 13 residues. This clonotype was obtained from a man between 65 and 85 years old with active COVID-19. The chain joins TRBV10-1 to TRBJ2-7; TRBD1 agrees at 9 bases. Sequencing was done on a sample of peripheral blood. CDR3 protein: CASGGQGSSEQYF. CDR3 nucleotide sequence: TGCGCCAGCGGCGGACAGGGGTCGAGCGAGCAGTACTTC.